This TCR beta chain appears in the sequencing data of a study of response to subunit inactivated influenza vaccine (dated by TCRdb to about 2018). Notes on the research overall: The study used deep quantitative T cell receptor repertoire profiling to track responses to a trivalent subunit inactivated influenza vaccine.

Findings and caveats that apply to the study as a whole: According to the authors, only a limited number of new T cells may be recruited by each seasonal influenza vaccination.

V and J are truncated by 3 bases and 0 bases respectively, leaving an intervening sequence of 15 bases. Its CDR3 holds 15 amino acids, cysteine through phenylalanine. Solely the CDR3 DNA is kept, with 45 bases framed from the first base. CDR1 SQVTM and CDR2 ANQGSEA are derived from the germline V gene. Library construction relied on RT-PCR. Instrument used: Illumina HiSeq 2500. The public reads were reanalyzed by TCRdb: fastp trimming at Q25, MiXCR alignment, in-frame beta chains only. Rows merge per CDR3 protein into single entries with the most common DNA and genes. The sample has roughly 550,000 distinct CDR3 sequences on record, approximately 24% of them singletons. The top ten clones comprise 2.5% to 3% of the sample. Note on this clonotype: What this receptor recognizes is not known. Per-base quality was not reported, and no clone a single base away is much larger than it.

The sample also formed part of further work on T cells expressing NK-cell markers. The second source states: TCR beta cDNA libraries were made by 5'RACE template switching that added a universal primer site and unique molecular identifiers. In sorted CD3+CD56+NKG2C+, CD3+CD56+NKG2C- and CD3+CD56-NKG2C+ T-cell subsets from several donors, TCR beta-chain repertoires were profiled. Among the eight sequenced donors, only one was HCMV-seronegative, while the other seven were HCMV-seropositive. To restrict sorting to alphabetaTCR-expressing T cells, an anti-gammadeltaTCR antibody was added in several experiments. In six donors, the dominant CD3+CD56+NKG2C+ clonotypes were among the top 10 CD8+ clonotypes and accounted for about 1.0-7.5% of CD8+ T cells. Those dominant clonotypes were again the most abundant among CD3+CD56-NKG2C+ cells in four donors, at about 28.3-65%. Whether the expanded NKG2C-expressing T cell clones were specific for HCMV antigens remained unclear. Randomly selected healthy volunteers, three men and five women, were used as the eight sequenced donors. HCMV serostatus was determined by detecting HCMV-specific IgG in serum with a commercial ELISA kit. Ficoll density gradient centrifugation was used to isolate peripheral blood mononuclear cells from blood. Magnetic immunoseparation with Miltenyi isolation kits was used to isolate CD4+ and CD8+ T cells from PBMC. Priming for cDNA synthesis came from the TCR beta constant segment, and two successive PCR amplification steps followed. The libraries were sequenced on Illumina HiSeq 2000/2500, MiSeq or NextSeq, producing 2 x 150 bp reads. MIGEC handled demultiplexing of the reads and grouping by UMI, while MiTCR was used to assemble and quantify clonotypes. To exclude erroneous sequences, any TCR cDNA sequence not supported by at least two reads was discarded. The tcR package was used for downstream repertoire analysis, and clonotypes were matched across fractions by CDR3 nucleotide sequence plus V segment. VDJmatch was used to annotate antigen specificity against VDJdb, with one amino acid substitution allowed in CDR3.

The source of this sequence is a man over 45 who received an inactivated influenza vaccine. Donor details come from another sample of the same person, matched by shared clones. The chain is made from TRBV29-1 and TRBJ2-7; TRBD2 is possibly the D segment (7 matching bases). The sample in question was CD4+ T cells sorted from PBMCs, obtained roughly 12 days after vaccination. For the CDR3, the sequence is CSVDAQGGTSYEQYF. The nucleotide sequence is given as TGCAGCGTTGATGCACAGGGAGGGACCTCCTACGAGCAGTACTTC.